This T cell receptor beta chain was profiled in a study of cytomegalovirus exposure and HLA in healthy donors. With respect to this clone: Its antigen is currently unknown.

Notes on the study in general: Later on, a genetic analysis was performed. It linked a missense variant in DCLRE1C with V- and J-gene trimming of TCR beta. Later work found that TCR association rates differed between HLA loci; DRB1 had the most and HLA-C the fewest. Per a later analysis, HLA-associated TCR beta chains showed more clonal expansion than other, equally common TCR beta chains. Indistinguishability led to the exclusion of some V segments, TRBV6-2 and TRBV6-3 included.

Primers for the PCR totalled 60 Vbeta and 13 Jbeta. The protocol was immunoSEQ multiplex PCR, while the TCRdb copy is restricted to in-frame clones and leaves out a portion. The sample lists 150,000 to 200,000 clones; 68% were seen once. Germline lookup yields CDR1 SGHRS and CDR2 YFSETQ. The CDR3 loop spans 15 amino acids. V gave up 4 bases and J gave up 3 bases; unmatched junction bases: 8. This chain links TRBV5-1 with TRBJ1-1, with 8 bases matching TRBD1. Sequencing was carried out using PBMCs. The sequence came from a man aged 45-65 years in good health and CMV-seronegative. CDR3 sequence (DNA): TGCGCCAGCAGCCCGCTGACAGGGGCTTACACTGAAGCTTTCTTT. Its protein is CASSPLTGAYTEAFF.